This entry lists 29 T cell receptor beta chains sequenced from one sample in a study of blood T cell repertoires in COVID-19. Measured with immunoSEQ multiplex PCR; TCRdb has only the in-frame clones, and not every one. This sample has some 190,000 clones, with roughly 84% found just once. The sequencing input was peripheral blood. All receptors derive from a woman in her thirties or forties who had recovered from COVID-19.

J is TRBJ2-7 and V is TRBV6-2 or TRBV6-3; 7 nucleotides match TRBD2. The germline V gene encodes CDR1 MNHEY and CDR2 SVGEGT. J gave up 4 bases and V 0 bases, and 6 bases lay outside the gene matches. The CDR3 totals 15 residues. The CDR3 loop reads CASSYSFGGSYEQYF. In DNA form, the CDR3 reads TGTGCCAGCAGTTACTCGTTCGGGGGGTCGTACGAGCAGTACTTC.

The V call is TRBV6-5, the J call TRBJ2-2; D may be TRBD1 (5 bases). Germline lookup yields CDR1 MNHEY and CDR2 SVGAGI. Between the trimmed V and J ends, which lost 3 bases and 5 bases, there was a span of 16 bases. This CDR3 contains 16 residues. CDR3 nucleotide sequence: TGTGCCAGCAGTTATTCAGGGAATTATGAAACCGGGGAGCTGTTTTTT. This encodes CASSYSGNYETGELFF.

This chain connects TRBV27 to TRBJ2-7, with D hard to call. Germline CDR1 is MNHEY and CDR2 is SMNVEV (reference sequence). This CDR3 comprises 14 residues. With 6 bases removed from V and 0 bases from J, the gap between germline ends came to 12 bases. This CDR3 reads CASSWKRSSYEQYF. CDR3 DNA sequence: TGTGCCAGCAGCTGGAAGAGGAGCTCCTACGAGCAGTACTTC.

The V and J genes are TRBV13 and TRBJ1-1; D may be TRBD1 (6 bases). Germline-derived CDR1 and CDR2 are PRHDT and FYEKMQ (reference sequence). Deletions cut 5 bases from V and 5 bases from J, with 12 bases between. The CDR3 is made up of 13 amino acids. CDR3 protein: CASSITGWTEAFF. The CDR3 DNA reads TGTGCCAGCAGCATCACAGGGTGGACTGAAGCTTTCTTT.

The chain has TRBV14 and TRBJ1-5; D might be TRBD1 (5 bases). Trimming pared 4 bases from V and 5 bases from J, leaving 9 bases between. The CDR3 has 13 residues. The germline V gene encodes CDR1 SGHDN and CDR2 FVKESK. Written as DNA, the CDR3 is TGTGCCAGCAGCCTGTCGGGGGATCAGCCCCAGCATTTT. Its protein is CASSLSGDQPQHF.

This chain uses TRBV4-3 with TRBJ2-2, with 9 positions matching TRBD2. CDR1 LGHNA and CDR2 YSLEER come from the germline V gene. V was clipped by 0 bases and J by 4 bases; unmatched bases: 3. The CDR3 is made up of 16 amino acids. DNA for the CDR3: TGCGCCAGCAGCCAAGAGGCTAGCGGGATCACCGGGGAGCTGTTTTTT. This encodes CASSQEASGITGELFF.

The V and J genes are TRBV27 and TRBJ2-5, with 8 bases lining up with TRBD1. CDR1 and CDR2 from the germline V gene are MNHEY and SMNVEV (reference sequence). The V segment lost 3 bases and the J segment 5 bases; nucleotides outside the gene matches: 8. This CDR3 contains 15 residues. The CDR3 loop is CASSFGTGGWETQYF. Here the CDR3 DNA reads TGTGCCAGCAGTTTTGGAACAGGGGGTTGGGAGACCCAGTACTTC.

V and J are TRBV24-1 and TRBJ2-1; 10 nucleotides agree with TRBD2. V trimming: 3 bases; J trimming: 4 bases; junction bases outside the gene matches: 8. Germline V gene sequence: CDR1 KGHDR, CDR2 SFDVKD. There are 17 residues in the CDR3. The DNA for the CDR3 is TGTGCCACCAGTGATGCTAGCGGGAGAGGGGGGTACAATGAGCAGTTCTTC. It translates to CATSDASGRGGYNEQFF.

The CDR3: CAWIAGTGLAGANVLTF. In DNA, the CDR3 is TGTGCCTGGATAGCCGGGACAGGGTTAGCAGGGGCCAACGTCCTGACTTTC. This chain connects TRBV30 to TRBJ2-6; 9 nucleotides agree with TRBD1. The V segment lost 4 bases and the J segment 4 bases; nucleotides outside the gene matches: 11. Germline lookup yields CDR1 GTSNPN and CDR2 SVGIG (reference sequence). The CDR3 is made up of 17 amino acids.

This clone was counted between two and nine times. This sequence joins TRBV24-1 and TRBJ1-3; TRBD1 might be the D (5 bases). Germline lookup yields CDR1 KGHDR and CDR2 SFDVKD. This CDR3 region has 15 residues. In DNA, the CDR3 is TGTGCTAATCACCGGTCGAGACAGACTGGAAACACCATATATTTT. Protein: CANHRSRQTGNTIYF.

The chain couples TRBV5-1 to TRBJ2-3; 7 bases fit TRBD2. Germline trimming cut 2 bases from V and 2 bases from J; bases unmatched to any gene: 5. Germline-derived CDR1 and CDR2 are SGHRS and YFSETQ. The CDR3 covers 15 residues. The CDR3 reads CASSLAGLTTDTQYF. As DNA, the CDR3 is TGCGCCAGCAGCTTAGCGGGGCTAACCACAGATACGCAGTATTTT.

This clone was observed a handful of times. This chain connects TRBV14 to TRBJ1-4; weak D call: TRBD1 (5 bases). The CDR3 is made up of 12 amino acids. With 2 bases removed from V and 8 bases from J, the gap between germline ends came to 6 bases. The V gene's germline CDR1 is SGHDN and CDR2 FVKESK. CDR3 amino acids: CASSQQGEKLFF. As DNA, the CDR3 is TGTGCCAGCAGCCAACAGGGAGAAAAACTGTTTTTT.

CDR3 nucleotide sequence: TGTGCCAGTAGCCAACAAACTGAGCAGTTCTTC. This translates into CASSQQTEQFF. V and J are TRBV19 and TRBJ2-1; D uncertain. The V gene lost 6 bases and the J gene lost 9 bases, with 9 bases spanning the gap. Germline V CDR1 and CDR2: LNHDA, SQIVND (reference sequence). This CDR3 contains 11 residues.

The chain combines TRBV6-5 with TRBJ1-4; D remains unclear. Germline CDR1 MNHEY, CDR2 SVGAGI. The CDR3 runs to 13 residues. V lost 2 bases to trimming and J lost 6 bases, with 7 bases between them. The CDR3 coding sequence is TGTGCCAGCAGTTACGGCGGTTATGAAAAACTGTTTTTT. It translates to CASSYGGYEKLFF.

The chain is built from TRBV5-1 and TRBJ2-1, with 9 bases matching TRBD1. From germline, CDR1 is SGHRS and CDR2 YFSETQ. The CDR3 consists of 15 residues. The J segment lost 12 bases and the V segment lost 0 bases, leaving 10 bases of the junction unmatched. CDR3 region: CASSLDSSVTGGQFF. The CDR3 bases are TGCGCCAGCAGCTTGGATTCGTCGGTGACAGGGGGGCAGTTCTTC.

J is TRBJ1-2 and V is TRBV28; 10 positions match TRBD1. Germline V gene sequence: CDR1 MDHEN, CDR2 SYDVKM. Germline trimming cut 2 bases from V and 6 bases from J; bases unmatched to any gene: 6. This CDR3 region has 15 residues. CDR3 bases: TGTGCCAGCAGTTTAGATGGACAGGGGGTGGATGGCTACACCTTC. The encoded protein is CASSLDGQGVDGYTF.

The V call is TRBV7-6, the J call TRBJ2-2; D is unclear. V lost 0 bases and J lost 4, with 12 bases in between. CDR3 length: 16 residues. Germline lookup yields CDR1 SGHVS and CDR2 FNYEAQ. The CDR3 protein is CASSLASPGITGELFF. DNA for the CDR3: TGTGCCAGCAGCTTAGCGTCACCAGGCATCACCGGGGAGCTGTTTTTT.

J is TRBJ2-2 and V is TRBV27; perhaps TRBD2 as D (5 bases). The CDR3 consists of 12 residues. The germline V gene has CDR1 MNHEY and CDR2 SMNVEV (reference sequence). CDR3: CAGRGNTGELFF. CDR3 nucleotides: TGTGCTGGGAGAGGGAACACCGGGGAGCTGTTTTTT.

The chain couples TRBV7-2 to TRBJ1-2, with no clear D. V lost 2 bases and J lost 3, with 7 bases in between. The length of the CDR3 is 13 residues. The germline V gene has CDR1 SGHTA and CDR2 FQGNSA. The CDR3 region is CASSLHSYYGYTF. In DNA, the CDR3 is TGTGCCAGCAGCTTACACAGCTACTATGGCTACACCTTC.

This clone came up once. The chain combines TRBV3-1 (or the pseudogene TRBV3-2) with TRBJ1-2; D possibly corresponds to TRBD1 (6 bases). V dropped 5 bases and J dropped 8 bases, with 12 bases sitting between them. Germline CDR1 reads LGHDT; CDR2 reads YNNKEL (reference sequence). CDR3 size: 12 residues. The CDR3 sequence is CASSTGSSGYTF. The DNA of the CDR3 is TGTGCCAGCAGCACAGGGAGTAGCGGCTACACCTTC.

CDR3 DNA: TGTGCCAGCAGTTACCTTTTATACGAGCAGTACTTC. Translated, it gives CASSYLLYEQYF. The V and J genes are TRBV6-2 or TRBV6-3 and TRBJ2-7; D is uncertain. The CDR3 covers 12 residues. V lost 2 bases and J lost 4, with 6 bases in between. Germline V gene sequence: CDR1 MNHEY, CDR2 SVGEGT.

The chain is built from TRBV6-2 or TRBV6-3 and TRBJ2-4; TRBD1 aligns across 9 bases. V shed 2 bases, J shed 6 bases, and the junction held 23 bases outside the gene matches. This CDR3 is 21 amino acids long. The V gene's germline CDR1 is MNHEY and CDR2 SVGEGT. DNA for the CDR3: TGTGCCAGCAGTTACAACAGGGGGCGCGATCTCTTAAGCGACCGGATAAACATTCAGTACTTC. Translating it yields CASSYNRGRDLLSDRINIQYF.

The chain uses TRBV19 and TRBJ2-5; 9 nucleotides agree with TRBD1. In germline, CDR1 is LNHDA, CDR2 SQIVND (reference sequence). Unmatched junction bases numbered 15, after V lost 5 bases and J lost 2 bases. The CDR3 is made up of 18 amino acids. Written as DNA, the CDR3 is TGTGCCAGTAGTCCTCCGGGACAGGGTGTTCTTGGACAAGAGACCCAGTACTTC. This gives the protein CASSPPGQGVLGQETQYF. Together with reference TRBV19 and TRBJ2-5, the CDR3 gives the full variable domain: DGGITQSPKYLFRKEGQNVTLSCEQNLNHDAMYWYRQDPGQGLRLIYYSQIVNDFQKGDIAEGYSVSREKKESFPLTVTSAQKNPTAFYLCASSPPGQGVLGQETQYFGPGTRLLVL.

The rearrangement uses TRBV29-1 and TRBJ2-1; possibly TRBD2 for D (6 bases). CDR1 SQVTM and CDR2 ANQGSEA come from the germline V gene. Trimming removed 3 bases at V and 0 bases at J, with 12 bases between. The CDR3 has 15 amino acids. The CDR3 reads CSVDRDWSSYNEQFF. CDR3 bases: TGCAGCGTTGACCGGGACTGGAGCTCCTACAATGAGCAGTTCTTC.

This clone occurred once. The gene calls are TRBV5-1 and TRBJ1-5; tentatively, D is TRBD1 (6 bases). This CDR3 comprises 15 residues. Germline V gene data show CDR1 as SGHRS and CDR2 as YFSETQ. The V end lost 4 bases, the J end lost 2 bases, and 13 bases lay between the germline ends. The CDR3 coding sequence is TGCGCCAGCAGCCCCGAGGGGGGGGGCAATCAGCCCCAGCATTTT. Protein sequence: CASSPEGGGNQPQHF.

This chain connects TRBV7-2 to TRBJ2-7; D is possibly TRBD2 (6 bases). V shed 3 bases and J shed 7 bases, with 13 bases lying between them. This CDR3 contains 13 residues. CDR1 SGHTA and CDR2 FQGNSA come from the germline V gene. This chain's CDR3 is CASSFAGRREQYF. The CDR3, as DNA: TGTGCCAGCAGCTTTGCGGGACGGAGGGAGCAGTACTTC.

This rearrangement joins TRBV30 to TRBJ2-5; TRBD2 matches at 8 bases. Germline V gene sequence: CDR1 GTSNPN, CDR2 SVGIG (reference sequence). J was trimmed by 1 base and V by 5 bases; bases with no gene match: 6. The CDR3 length is 14 residues. CDR3 amino acids: CAWSKAGGQETQYF. In DNA form, the CDR3 reads TGTGCCTGGTCAAAGGCGGGGGGCCAAGAGACCCAGTACTTC.

The chain combines TRBV4-2 with TRBJ2-5; TRBD2 matches at 7 bases. From germline, CDR1 is LGHNA and CDR2 YNFKEQ. The CDR3 length is 16 residues. V gave up 0 bases and J gave up 4 bases; unmatched junction bases: 8. In DNA, the CDR3 is TGTGCCAGCAGCCAAGATCCCGGCGGGAGACGAGAGACCCAGTACTTC. Its protein is CASSQDPGGRRETQYF.

V is TRBV14 and J is TRBJ2-7; D perhaps matches TRBD2 (5 bases). Trimming took off 6 bases at V and 3 bases at J, with 12 bases between the two ends. The germline gives CDR1 SGHDN, CDR2 FVKESK. The CDR3 runs to 13 residues. CDR3 sequence: CASSWLAGYEQYF. For the CDR3, the DNA is TGTGCCAGCAGTTGGCTAGCTGGCTACGAGCAGTACTTC.